Each of the 10 T cell receptor beta chains below was sequenced from the same sample in a study of cytotoxic CD8 clonotypes in ibrutinib-treated CLL. Libraries were prepared by immunoSEQ multiplex PCR; TCRdb keeps only in-frame clonotypes and omits some of them. The sample has around 130,000 clones, roughly 80% seen once. Sequences were derived from PBMCs, sampled after 24 months of ibrutinib treatment. The receptor source for this set is a human donor with chronic lymphocytic leukemia.

The V call is TRBV7-8, the J call TRBJ1-2, with TRBD1 matching 11 bases. The CDR3 sequence is 14 residues long. The V gene's germline CDR1 is SGHVS and CDR2 FQNEAQ. The V and J ends lost 5 bases and 6 bases, in that order; junction bases with no gene match: 5. The CDR3 loop is CASSDGTGGDGYTF. CDR3 DNA: TGTGCCAGCAGCGACGGGACAGGGGGTGATGGCTACACCTTC.

This clone has more than one count but fewer than ten. The genes are TRBV6-1 and TRBJ2-7; tentative D call: TRBD1 (6 bases). Germline CDR1 and CDR2: MNHNS and SASEGT. The CDR3 runs 15 residues. V lost 3 bases to trimming and J lost 2 bases, with 14 bases between them. CDR3 residues: CASSDALGTPYEQYF. The DNA of the CDR3 is TGTGCCAGCAGTGATGCCTTGGGGACACCCTACGAGCAGTACTTC.

For the CDR3, the DNA is TGTGCCAGCAGCGTTATGGGGTTTAGCAATCAGCCCCAGCATTTT. Protein sequence: CASSVMGFSNQPQHF. The chain has TRBV9 and TRBJ1-5; no firm D call. In germline, CDR1 is SGDLS, CDR2 YYNGEE. The CDR3 extends over 15 amino acids. V shed 2 bases and J shed 0 bases, with 9 bases lying between them.

CDR3 sequence (DNA): TGTGCCAGCAGTTACTCCCTGACGGGGGGCAATGAGCAGTTCTTC. Protein: CASSYSLTGGNEQFF. The rearrangement uses TRBV6-5 and TRBJ2-1; 7 nucleotides align to TRBD2. The CDR3 is 15 residues long. V lost 0 bases to trimming and J lost 6 bases; unmatched junction nucleotides: 5. The germline V gene has CDR1 MNHEY and CDR2 SVGAGI.

A single count supports this clone. V and J are TRBV6-5 and TRBJ1-2, with 7 bases identical to TRBD1. The trim removed 8 bases at V and 2 bases at J, leaving 5 bases unmatched. CDR3 length: 13 amino acids. In germline, CDR1 is MNHEY, CDR2 SVGAGI. This CDR3 is CASPRTGNYGYTF. Here the CDR3 DNA reads TGTGCCAGCCCCAGGACAGGAAACTATGGCTACACCTTC.

This clone showed up just a few times. DNA of the CDR3: TGTGCCTGGAGTTTTGACCTCGCTAATGAAAAACTGTTTTTT. Protein sequence: CAWSFDLANEKLFF. The chain carries TRBV30 and TRBJ1-4, with D hard to call. Germline V gene lookup returns CDR1 GTSNPN and CDR2 SVGIG (reference sequence). This CDR3 region has 14 residues. The V and J ends lost 2 bases and 3 bases respectively, with 10 bases between them.

The J gene is TRBJ2-3, the V gene TRBV30; 8 bases are a match to TRBD1. The CDR3 has 13 residues. The germline V gene has CDR1 GTSNPN and CDR2 SVGIG (reference sequence). The V gene end was trimmed by 3 bases and the J gene end by 2 bases; junction bases not matched to a gene: 1. The CDR3 loop is CAWRGQVTDTQYF. In DNA, the CDR3 is TGTGCCTGGAGGGGACAGGTCACAGATACGCAGTATTTT. Combining the CDR3 with reference TRBV30 and TRBJ2-3 gives the whole variable domain SQTIHQWPATLVQPVGSPLSLECTVEGTSNPNLYWYRQAAGRGLQLLFYSVGIGQISSEVPQNLSASRPQDRQFILSSKKLLLSDSGFYLCAWRGQVTDTQYFGPGTRLTVL.

The chain uses TRBV18 and TRBJ1-1; 9 bases match TRBD1. The CDR3 has 14 residues. CDR1 is KGHSH, CDR2 LQKENI, per germline. The ends lost 5 bases at V and 1 base at J; junction bases unmatched: 2. In DNA form, the CDR3 reads TGTGCCAGCTCAGAACAGGGGGCGAACACTGAAGCTTTCTTT. Translated, it gives CASSEQGANTEAFF.

V and J are TRBV16 and TRBJ1-1; 10 positions agree with TRBD1. Trimming at V came to 1 base and at J to 0 bases, leaving 8 bases not matched to a gene. The CDR3 contains 18 residues. Germline assignment: CDR1 KGHSY and CDR2 FQNENV. CDR3 protein: CASSQFIATGGLNTEAFF. The CDR3 DNA reads as TGTGCCAGCAGCCAATTTATAGCGACAGGGGGCTTGAACACTGAAGCTTTCTTT.

This clone occurred a few times. The J gene is TRBJ2-4, the V gene TRBV5-1; 8 nucleotides align to TRBD1. V shed 3 bases and J 7 bases; nucleotides not matched to a gene: 6. The CDR3 loop spans 14 amino acids. CDR1 and CDR2 (germline): SGHRS, YFSETQ. DNA of the CDR3: TGCGCCAGCAGCTCGACAGGGGATGTGAACATTCAGTACTTC. This translates into CASSSTGDVNIQYF.